The 18 T cell receptor beta chains reported below all come from one sample, sequenced in a study of shared clonotypes between healthy human individuals. The protocol was immunoSEQ multiplex PCR, while the TCRdb copy is restricted to in-frame clones and leaves out a portion. The sample holds 1,400,000 or so clones, roughly 98.5% seen once. The sequencing sample was made of naive CD4+ T cells sorted from blood. Subset reported: CD45RA+ positively selected. The receptors here all came from a man aged 25 to 45 in good health.

The sample holds one count of this clone. The V call is TRBV28, the J call TRBJ1-2; D gene uncertain. Germline V gene lookup returns CDR1 MDHEN and CDR2 SYDVKM. CDR3 length equals 10 residues. Trimming took off 2 bases at V and 8 bases at J, with 3 bases between the two ends. CDR3: CASSLRGYTF. CDR3 coding DNA: TGTGCCAGCAGTTTAAGGGGCTACACCTTC.

This chain links TRBV5-1 with TRBJ2-7, with 12 nucleotides matching TRBD1. The trim removed 4 bases at V and 5 bases at J, leaving 4 bases unmatched. The CDR3 spans 14 residues. Germline CDR1 is SGHRS and CDR2 is YFSETQ. CDR3 protein: CASSRDRGPHEQYF. CDR3 DNA sequence: TGCGCCAGCAGCCGGGACAGGGGGCCCCACGAGCAGTACTTC.

This clone showed up just once. This sequence joins TRBV28 and TRBJ2-3; D is ambiguous. Looked up from germline, CDR1 is MDHEN and CDR2 is SYDVKM. The CDR3 consists of 15 residues. Trimming took 7 bases from V and 7 from J, leaving 21 bases between them. CDR3 nucleotides: TGTGCCAGCAATTCCGCACTACGCGAGCTATATACGCAGTATTTT. Its translation is CASNSALRELYTQYF.

This chain uses TRBV19 with TRBJ1-2, with D perhaps TRBD1 (6 bases). V gave up 7 bases and J gave up 5 bases, with 23 bases separating them. CDR1 is LNHDA and CDR2 is SQIVND in the germline V gene (reference sequence). The CDR3 runs to 16 residues. The CDR3 reads CASTEMGQLTGYGYTF. DNA for the CDR3: TGTGCCAGTACCGAGATGGGACAACTCACAGGGTATGGCTACACCTTC.

This clone was recorded once. The V gene is TRBV15, the J gene TRBJ2-7, with 8 bases aligning to TRBD1. The CDR3 consists of 14 residues. CDR1 and CDR2 from the germline V gene are LNHNV and YYDKDF (reference sequence). The V and J ends lost 7 bases and 4 bases, in that order; junction bases with no gene match: 9. Written as DNA, the CDR3 is TGTGCCACCACCCATCCCCAGGGGGCTTACGAGCAGTACTTC. Its protein is CATTHPQGAYEQYF.

The chain carries TRBV2 and TRBJ2-1; D remains unclear. V gave up 7 bases and J gave up 13 bases, with 14 bases separating them. There are 11 residues in the CDR3. Germline CDR1 SNHLY, CDR2 FYNNEI. The CDR3 nucleotides are TGTGCCAGCACAATCCTTTCGACCCAGTTCTTC. This codes for CASTILSTQFF.

This chain uses TRBV11-2 with TRBJ2-3; D is ambiguous. V was trimmed by 5 bases and J by 5 bases, leaving 11 bases between them. Germline loops: CDR1 SGHAT, CDR2 FQNNGV. The CDR3 runs to 13 residues. DNA for the CDR3: TGTGCCAGCAGCCCCCGGACGGGAGATACGCAGTATTTT. It specifies CASSPRTGDTQYF.

This sequence joins TRBV7-8 and TRBJ1-1; 7 bases agree with TRBD1. With 5 bases clipped from V and 8 bases from J, the junction kept 5 bases outside the gene matches. CDR1 is SGHVS and CDR2 is FQNEAQ in the germline V gene. The length of the CDR3 is 12 residues. CDR3 coding DNA: TGTGCCAGCAGCGAAAGGACAGGCGAAGCTTTCTTT. It encodes CASSERTGEAFF.

The V call is TRBV18, the J call TRBJ2-5, with 8 nucleotides matching TRBD2. V was clipped by 7 bases and J by 5 bases; unmatched bases: 0. Germline CDR1 is KGHSH and CDR2 is LQKENI. There are 11 residues in the CDR3. In DNA form, the CDR3 reads TGTGCCAGCTTAGCGGGGGAGACCCAGTACTTC. This translates into CASLAGETQYF.

This clone came up once. The chain is built from TRBV7-9 and TRBJ1-5; tentatively, D is TRBD1 (5 bases). V dropped 4 bases and J dropped 3 bases, with 10 bases sitting between them. CDR1 SEHNR and CDR2 FQNEAQ come from the germline V gene (reference sequence). CDR3 length equals 14 residues. CDR3 nucleotide sequence: TGTGCCAGCAGCTCGGGACGGCCCAATCAGCCCCAGCATTTT. Translated: CASSSGRPNQPQHF.

This clone was detected only once. The J gene is TRBJ1-5, the V gene TRBV18, with 9 nucleotides matching TRBD1. There are 15 residues in the CDR3. The germline V gene has CDR1 KGHSH and CDR2 LQKENI. The V segment lost 6 bases and the J segment 7 bases; nucleotides outside the gene matches: 10. Here the CDR3 reads CASSQRQGVGQPQHF. The CDR3, as DNA: TGTGCCAGCTCCCAGAGACAGGGGGTTGGCCAGCCCCAGCATTTT.

The chain uses TRBV27 and TRBJ2-7, with D unresolved. Trimming took 6 bases from V and 5 from J, leaving 26 bases between them. The CDR3 loop spans 17 amino acids. Germline assignment: CDR1 MNHEY and CDR2 SMNVEV (reference sequence). CDR3 DNA sequence: TGTGCCAGCAGCATGACATCTTCCGGGCTCTCACGCAACGAGCAGTACTTC. Encoded protein: CASSMTSSGLSRNEQYF.

CDR3 loop: CASRSGERGYTF. Here the CDR3 DNA reads TGTGCCAGCAGATCAGGGGAAAGAGGCTACACCTTC. The V gene is TRBV28, the J gene TRBJ1-2, with a possible D match to TRBD1 (6 bases). Trimming cost V 6 bases and J 8 bases, with 13 bases left between them. Germline V gene lookup returns CDR1 MDHEN and CDR2 SYDVKM. CDR3 length equals 12 residues.

This chain connects TRBV6-1 to TRBJ1-1; perhaps TRBD1 as D (5 bases). CDR1 and CDR2 (germline): MNHNS, SASEGT. This CDR3 spans 15 amino acids. With 7 bases removed from V and 3 bases from J, the gap between germline ends came to 18 bases. The CDR3 loop is CASTHRTPGDTEAFF. The CDR3 nucleotides read TGTGCCAGCACCCATCGGACGCCGGGGGACACTGAAGCTTTCTTT.

The gene calls are TRBV11-2 and TRBJ2-7; 10 bases are shared with TRBD2. Germline values: CDR1 SGHAT, CDR2 FQNNGV. The V and J ends lost 6 bases and 4 bases, in that order; junction bases with no gene match: 9. The CDR3 length is 15 residues. The CDR3 coding sequence is TGTGCCAGCAGTCACCCTAGCGGGAGTTTGTACGAGCAGTACTTC. This codes for CASSHPSGSLYEQYF.

This chain links TRBV18 with TRBJ2-5; 7 nucleotides line up with TRBD1. CDR1 and CDR2 from the germline V gene are KGHSH and LQKENI. V trimming: 3 bases; J trimming: 2 bases; junction bases outside the gene matches: 6. The CDR3 covers 15 residues. Here the CDR3 reads CASSPPGGRQETQYF. CDR3 DNA sequence: TGTGCCAGCTCACCCCCAGGGGGTAGGCAAGAGACCCAGTACTTC.

This chain connects TRBV5-1 to TRBJ2-3; TRBD2 matches 10 bases. CDR1 is SGHRS and CDR2 is YFSETQ in the germline V gene. The CDR3 is made up of 17 amino acids. J lost 4 bases, V lost 3 bases, and 11 bases had no gene match. CDR3 nucleotides: TGCGCCAGCAGCTCAGGGGCTAGCGGGAGCCTAGCAGATACGCAGTATTTT. It yields the protein CASSSGASGSLADTQYF. Full variable domain (remainder filled in from reference TRBV5-1 and TRBJ2-3): KAGVTQTPRYLIKTRGQQVTLSCSPISGHRSVSWYQQTPGQGLQFLFEYFSETQRNKGNFPGRFSGRQFSNSRSEMNVSTLELGDSALYLCASSSGASGSLADTQYFGPGTRLTVL.

This chain uses TRBV9 with TRBJ2-7; 8 bases match TRBD2. The CDR3 has 15 amino acids. The germline gives CDR1 SGDLS, CDR2 YYNGEE. V shed 0 bases, J shed 1 base, and the junction held 3 bases outside the gene matches. DNA of the CDR3: TGTGCCAGCAGCGTAGGGGTAGCGGGATCCTACGAGCAGTACTTC. Its protein is CASSVGVAGSYEQYF. The full variable domain, completed using reference TRBV9 and TRBJ2-7, is DSGVTQTPKHLITATGQRVTLRCSPRSGDLSVYWYQQSLDQGLQFLIQYYNGEERAKGNILERFSAQQFPDLHSELNLSSLELGDSALYFCASSVGVAGSYEQYFGPGTRLTVT.